The TCR beta chain described here comes from a study of Ad26.COV2.S vaccination and SARS-CoV-2 variants. Across the whole study: Participants got Ad26.COV2.S intramuscularly, once or twice 56 days apart.

Per germline, CDR1 SGHNT and CDR2 YENEEA. The germline V and J ends were trimmed by 4 bases and 3 bases, with 7 bases remaining between them. CDR3 length equals 12 residues. Method: immunoSEQ multiplex PCR; TCRdb's copy keeps in-frame clones and lacks some. The sample shows more than 300,000 clones, around four fifths of them seen only once. Treatment: around 19 received Ad26.COV2.S at low or high dose, single or two shots; a few received placebo; per-sample allocation not given. At day 63 after the first vaccine or placebo injection, samples were drawn. The J gene is TRBJ2-7, the V gene TRBV11-3; TRBD2 is a possible D gene (5 bases). This TCR was recovered from a person aged 18 to 59 who received the Ad26.COV2.S COVID-19 vaccine or a placebo. The sequencing here drew on peripheral blood, taken in a trial of Ad26.COV2.S vaccine versus placebo. The CDR3 region is CASSSRDYEQYF. CDR3 nucleotides: TGTGCCAGCAGCTCCCGGGACTACGAGCAGTACTTC.